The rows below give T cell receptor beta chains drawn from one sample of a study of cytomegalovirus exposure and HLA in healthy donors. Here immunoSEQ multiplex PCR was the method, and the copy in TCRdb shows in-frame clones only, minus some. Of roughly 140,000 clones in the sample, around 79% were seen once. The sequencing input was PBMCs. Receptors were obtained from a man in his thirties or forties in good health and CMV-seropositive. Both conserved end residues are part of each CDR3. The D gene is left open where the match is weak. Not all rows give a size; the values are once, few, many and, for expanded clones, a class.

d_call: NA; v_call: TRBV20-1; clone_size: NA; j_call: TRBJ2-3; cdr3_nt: TGCAGTGCTAGCATCGATACGCAGTATTTT; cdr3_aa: CSASIDTQYF
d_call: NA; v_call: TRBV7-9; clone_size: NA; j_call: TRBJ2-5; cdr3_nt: TGTGCCAGCAGCTTAGCTATCCAAGAGACCCAGTACTTC; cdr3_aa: CASSLAIQETQYF
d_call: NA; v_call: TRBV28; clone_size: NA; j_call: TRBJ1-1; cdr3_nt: TGTGCCAGCAGTTTATCGGTTTTACAGGGCGAAGCTTTCTTT; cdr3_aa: CASSLSVLQGEAFF
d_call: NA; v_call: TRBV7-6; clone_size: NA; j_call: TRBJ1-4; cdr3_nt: TGTGCCAGCAGCTTAGCGCCGGGTCCGCTACTAGATGAAAAACTGTTTTTT; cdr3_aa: CASSLAPGPLLDEKLFF
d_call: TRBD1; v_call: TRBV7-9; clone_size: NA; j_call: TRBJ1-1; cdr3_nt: TGTGCCAGCAGCCGGACAGGGGGCAAAGAAAACACTGAAGCTTTCTTT; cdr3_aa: CASSRTGGKENTEAFF
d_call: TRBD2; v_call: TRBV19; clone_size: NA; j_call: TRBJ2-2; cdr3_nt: TGTGCCAGTAGTGCGACTAGCTTCGGGGAGCTGTTTTTT; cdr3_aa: CASSATSFGELFF
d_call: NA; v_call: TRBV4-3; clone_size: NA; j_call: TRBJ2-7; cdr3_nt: TGCGCCAGCAGCCAAGTAGTCGGGGTATCCGAGCAGTACTTC; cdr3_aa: CASSQVVGVSEQYF
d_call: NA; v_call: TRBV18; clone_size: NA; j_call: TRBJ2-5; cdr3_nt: TGTGCCAGCTCACCCCAGGGGCTTACCAAAGAGACCCAGTACTTC; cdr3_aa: CASSPQGLTKETQYF
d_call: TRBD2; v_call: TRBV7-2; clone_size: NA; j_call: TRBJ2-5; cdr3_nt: TGTGCCAGCAGCCTCACGGCGGGGGGCGGGGAAGAGACCCAGTACTTC; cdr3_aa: CASSLTAGGGEETQYF
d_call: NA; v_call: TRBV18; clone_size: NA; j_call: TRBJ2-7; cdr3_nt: TGTGCCAGCTCACCAAACTCCCCGGGGTCCTACGAGCAGTACTTC; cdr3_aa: CASSPNSPGSYEQYF
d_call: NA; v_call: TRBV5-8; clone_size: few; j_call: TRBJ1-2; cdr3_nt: TGTGCCAGCAGCTATAACAGGGCGGTCTATGGCTACACCTTC; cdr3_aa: CASSYNRAVYGYTF
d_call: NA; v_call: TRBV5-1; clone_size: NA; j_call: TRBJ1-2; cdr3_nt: TGCGCCAGCAGCTTGGAGGACAGTATGTATGGCTACACCTTC; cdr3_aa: CASSLEDSMYGYTF
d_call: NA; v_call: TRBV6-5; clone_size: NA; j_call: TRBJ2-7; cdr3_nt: TGTGCCAGCAGTTACTCGATCGGGGAAAGCTCCTACGAGCAGTACTTC; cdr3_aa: CASSYSIGESSYEQYF
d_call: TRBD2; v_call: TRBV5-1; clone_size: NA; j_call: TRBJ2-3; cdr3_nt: TGCGCCAGCAGCATAACGACGGGACTAGCGGGAGGGCGGGATACGCAGTATTTT; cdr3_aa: CASSITTGLAGGRDTQYF